The 31 T cell receptor beta chains reported below all come from one sample, sequenced in a study of OX40 agonist ivuxolimab in advanced cancers. Data came from immunoSEQ multiplex PCR; TCRdb stores just in-frame clones and leaves some out. In the table there are around 140,000 clones, roughly 91% of which are singletons. The material was CD4+ or CD8+ T cells sorted from blood, obtained in a trial of the OX40 agonist ivuxolimab. The receptors derive from an adult with an advanced solid tumor such as melanoma, head and neck, liver or kidney cancer.

This rearrangement joins TRBV19 to TRBJ2-1, with 11 bases that match TRBD1. V shed 4 bases, J shed 8 bases, and the junction held 7 bases outside the gene matches. The germline CDR1 and CDR2 sequences are LNHDA and SQIVND (reference sequence). This CDR3 is built from 15 residues. The CDR3 region has the DNA TGTGCCAGTAGTACCGGGACAGGGGGTGGGGATGAGCAGTTCTTC. Protein sequence: CASSTGTGGGDEQFF.

The rearrangement uses TRBV4-1 and TRBJ2-1; possible D gene TRBD2, 5 bases. Germline loops: CDR1 MGHRA, CDR2 YSYEKL. CDR3 length: 15 residues. V was trimmed by 1 base and J by 7 bases, leaving 14 bases between them. DNA for the CDR3: TGCGCCAGCAGCCAAGGCGGGCAGCCCGTAAATGAGCAGTTCTTC. It codes for CASSQGGQPVNEQFF.

The gene calls are TRBV7-9 and TRBJ2-6; D uncertain. Trimming took off 5 bases at V and 0 bases at J, with 17 bases between the two ends. The CDR3 totals 18 residues. CDR1 is SEHNR, CDR2 FQNEAQ, per germline (reference sequence). The CDR3 DNA is TGTGCCAGCAGCATCAACAGCGAGCCAAACTCTGGGGCCAACGTCCTGACTTTC. This gives the protein CASSINSEPNSGANVLTF.

This chain uses TRBV27 with TRBJ1-5, with 7 bases aligning to TRBD1. The CDR3 loop spans 14 amino acids. J gave up 6 bases and V 5 bases, and 7 bases lay outside the gene matches. Per germline, CDR1 MNHEY and CDR2 SMNVEV (reference sequence). The CDR3, as DNA: TGTGCCAGCAGTACCAACAGGGGAGGTCAGCCCCAGCATTTT. Translating gives CASSTNRGGQPQHF.

This chain joins TRBV5-1 and TRBJ2-2; unclear D gene. Deletions cut 0 bases from V and 3 bases from J, with 9 bases between. The CDR3 has 15 amino acids. CDR1 and CDR2 (germline): SGHRS, YFSETQ. CDR3 protein: CASSLDRPDTGELFF. In DNA form, the CDR3 reads TGCGCCAGCAGCTTGGACAGACCTGACACCGGGGAGCTGTTTTTT.

The chain combines TRBV27 with TRBJ1-5; no firm D call. This CDR3 comprises 12 residues. CDR1 is MNHEY, CDR2 SMNVEV, per germline (reference sequence). Trimming stripped 6 bases from V and 9 bases from J, with 12 bases between. Written as DNA, the CDR3 is TGTGCCAGCAGCAACCCTCCCAGGCCCCAGCATTTT. Translated, it gives CASSNPPRPQHF.

The chain links TRBV28 to TRBJ2-2; 8 bases are shared with TRBD2. V was clipped by 5 bases and J by 6 bases; unmatched bases: 5. In germline, CDR1 is MDHEN, CDR2 SYDVKM. The CDR3 is made up of 14 amino acids. CDR3 in amino acids: CASSESGRSGELFF. The CDR3 DNA sequence: TGTGCCAGCAGTGAAAGCGGGAGATCCGGGGAGCTGTTTTTT.

The V gene is TRBV19, the J gene TRBJ2-2, with 12 positions matching TRBD2. With 3 bases clipped from V and 5 bases from J, the junction kept 7 bases outside the gene matches. The CDR3 consists of 17 residues. CDR1 and CDR2 (germline): LNHDA, SQIVND (reference sequence). The CDR3 nucleotides are TGTGCCAGTAGTATTCTAGCGGGGGGGCCGCGGACCGGGGAGCTGTTTTTT. Encoded protein: CASSILAGGPRTGELFF.

This sequence joins TRBV14 and TRBJ2-7, with TRBD2 identical over 9 bases. V shed 4 bases and J 5 bases; nucleotides not matched to a gene: 18. Germline V lookup: CDR1 SGHDN, CDR2 FVKESK. The CDR3 runs 18 residues. The CDR3 DNA sequence: TGTGCCAGCAGCCGAACCGGTCGGGCTAGCGGGGTAACGAACGAGCAGTACTTC. Its translation is CASSRTGRASGVTNEQYF.

The count of this clone is one. The chain has TRBV9 and TRBJ1-2; a weak D match, TRBD1 (5 bases). Germline V CDR1 and CDR2: SGDLS, YYNGEE. V lost 0 bases, J lost 2 bases, and 8 bases lay in between. The CDR3 is 14 amino acids. CDR3 region: CASSVDPGNYGYTF. The CDR3 DNA follows: TGTGCCAGCAGCGTAGATCCAGGGAACTATGGCTACACCTTC.

The V and J genes are TRBV5-1 and TRBJ2-2; TRBD2 is a possible D gene (6 bases). Germline assignment: CDR1 SGHRS and CDR2 YFSETQ. The CDR3 runs 13 residues. Trimming pared 3 bases from V and 7 bases from J, leaving 10 bases between. The CDR3 region has the DNA TGCGCCAGCAGCTCCGGAGGGAGCGGGGAGCTGTTTTTT. The encoded protein is CASSSGGSGELFF.

The V call is TRBV28, the J call TRBJ1-1, with 9 nucleotides matching TRBD1. Germline assignment: CDR1 MDHEN and CDR2 SYDVKM. The V segment lost 6 bases and the J segment 1 base; nucleotides outside the gene matches: 9. The CDR3 runs to 16 residues. This CDR3 is CASSPDRGNGNTEAFF. For the CDR3, the DNA is TGTGCCAGCAGCCCGGACAGGGGAAATGGGAACACTGAAGCTTTCTTT.

V gene TRBV7-9 combines with J gene TRBJ2-3; tentative D call: TRBD2 (6 bases). The CDR3 loop spans 15 amino acids. The V gene's germline CDR1 is SEHNR and CDR2 FQNEAQ (reference sequence). Deletions cut 7 bases from V and 1 base from J, with 15 bases between. The CDR3 DNA sequence: TGTGCCAGCACCCCCCTCGGGGGTGGCACAGATACGCAGTATTTT. This sequence encodes CASTPLGGGTDTQYF.

The chain employs TRBV6-6 and TRBJ1-5; a possible D gene is TRBD1 (5 bases). The length of the CDR3 is 16 residues. Germline V CDR1 and CDR2: MNHNY, SVGAGI (reference sequence). The ends were cut back, 0 bases at V and 3 bases at J, with 12 bases in the middle. This CDR3 reads CASSYSRGTYNQPQHF. CDR3 nucleotide sequence: TGTGCCAGCAGTTACTCGAGGGGAACTTACAATCAGCCCCAGCATTTT.

The V gene is TRBV27, the J gene TRBJ2-7; 9 bases align to TRBD2. The CDR3 extends over 15 amino acids. Germline values: CDR1 MNHEY, CDR2 SMNVEV (reference sequence). V dropped 8 bases and J dropped 6; count of bases not matched to a gene: 14. CDR3 amino acids: CASGDYSGGPLEQYF. CDR3 nucleotide sequence: TGTGCCAGCGGGGACTATAGCGGGGGTCCTCTCGAGCAGTACTTC.

The V gene is TRBV10-3, the J gene TRBJ1-6, with D perhaps matching TRBD1 (6 bases). The CDR3 length is 13 residues. Germline CDR1 and CDR2: ENHRY and SYGVKD. V dropped 10 bases and J dropped 6 bases, with 13 bases sitting between them. The CDR3 protein is CATQQGGNSPLHF. CDR3 sequence (DNA): TGTGCCACCCAACAGGGAGGTAATTCACCCCTCCACTTT.

This chain links TRBV5-8 with TRBJ2-3; D might be TRBD2 (6 bases). CDR1 is SGHTS and CDR2 is YDEGEE in the germline V gene. V lost 2 bases and J lost 2, with 21 bases in between. The CDR3 length is 18 residues. The CDR3 nucleotides read TGTGCCAGCAGCTTCGGGGCCTCATCGGGAGCGTACACAGATACGCAGTATTTT. It encodes CASSFGASSGAYTDTQYF. Full variable domain (outside the CDR3, taken from reference TRBV5-8 and TRBJ2-3): EAGVTQSPTHLIKTRGQQATLRCSPISGHTSVYWYQQALGLGLQFLLWYDEGEERNRGNFPPRFSGRQFPNYSSELNVNALELEDSALYLCASSFGASSGAYTDTQYFGPGTRLTVL.

The chain is built from TRBV6-5 and TRBJ1-2; D unresolved. The CDR3 runs to 14 residues. V gave up 7 bases and J gave up 1 base, with 13 bases separating them. Germline CDR1 is MNHEY and CDR2 is SVGAGI. For the CDR3, the DNA is TGTGCCAGCAAAAAAAGCCTAGGTAACTATGGCTACACCTTC. It codes for CASKKSLGNYGYTF.

This clone was picked up a small number of times. The J gene is TRBJ1-1, the V gene TRBV9, with TRBD1 identical over 7 bases. The ends lost 5 bases at V and 0 bases at J; junction bases unmatched: 1. The CDR3 length is 13 residues. Germline loops: CDR1 SGDLS, CDR2 YYNGEE. The CDR3, as DNA: TGTGCCAGCAGGGGACAGCTGAACACTGAAGCTTTCTTT. Amino acids: CASRGQLNTEAFF.

This clone was recorded only once. The chain has TRBV5-1 and TRBJ2-3, with 7 bases lining up with TRBD2. The junction had 2 bases not matched to a gene; V was cut back by 1 base and J by 6 bases. The germline CDR1 and CDR2 sequences are SGHRS and YFSETQ. This CDR3 spans 13 amino acids. The CDR3 sequence: CASSLSGTDTQYF. CDR3 DNA sequence: TGCGCCAGCAGCTTGAGCGGGACGGATACGCAGTATTTT.

The chain recombines TRBV7-9 with TRBJ1-2; no clear D. This CDR3 is built from 14 residues. CDR1 SEHNR and CDR2 FQNEAQ come from the germline V gene (reference sequence). Trimming shortened V by 3 bases and J by 3 bases, and 11 bases separated the two germline ends. CDR3 nucleotides: TGTGCCAGCAGCTTCGGGAGATCGGACTATGGCTACACCTTC. Amino acids: CASSFGRSDYGYTF.

The CDR3 reads CASSEQEFSGNTIYF. The CDR3 DNA follows: TGTGCCAGCAGCGAACAGGAGTTCTCTGGAAACACCATATATTTT. The chain combines TRBV9 with TRBJ1-3; D might be TRBD1 (5 bases). The germline V gene has CDR1 SGDLS and CDR2 YYNGEE. The CDR3 has 15 amino acids. With 3 bases removed from V and 0 bases from J, the gap between germline ends came to 10 bases.

This clone was counted only a few times. The chain combines TRBV10-2 with TRBJ1-1, with TRBD1 matching over 7 bases. Trimming at V came to 8 bases and at J to 1 base, leaving 1 base not matched to a gene. The germline V gene has CDR1 WSHSY and CDR2 SAAADI. This CDR3 spans 12 amino acids. Here the CDR3 DNA reads TGCGCCAGCGGACAGGCGAACACTGAAGCTTTCTTT. This codes for CASGQANTEAFF.

This chain connects TRBV7-2 to TRBJ2-4; 7 nucleotides align to TRBD2. Per germline, CDR1 SGHTA and CDR2 FQGNSA. Losses at the gene ends were 0 bases for V and 1 base for J; bases not matched to a gene: 6. This CDR3 is built from 17 residues. CDR3 nucleotide sequence: TGTGCCAGCAGCTTAGCGCGGGGCGGGAGCGCCAAAAACATTCAGTACTTC. Its protein is CASSLARGGSAKNIQYF.

The chain carries TRBV2 and TRBJ2-3, with D hard to call. Per the germline V gene, CDR1 is SNHLY and CDR2 is FYNNEI. V lost 4 bases, J lost 4 bases, and 15 bases lay in between. This CDR3 has 15 residues. CDR3 nucleotide sequence: TGTGCCAGCAGTGCCCTAGGCCGGGCCTCAGATACGCAGTATTTT. Translated: CASSALGRASDTQYF.

This CDR3 reads CATTVMGGQGGYGYTF. The CDR3 DNA follows: TGTGCCACCACCGTTATGGGTGGGCAGGGGGGATATGGCTACACCTTC. The chain is built from TRBV7-9 and TRBJ1-2, with 7 bases fitting TRBD1. J gave up 5 bases and V 10 bases, and 19 bases lay outside the gene matches. Germline CDR1 SEHNR, CDR2 FQNEAQ (reference sequence). The CDR3 spans 16 residues.

The rearrangement joins TRBV19 to TRBJ1-2, with 10 bases matching TRBD1. Looked up from germline, CDR1 is LNHDA and CDR2 is SQIVND (reference sequence). V trimming: 4 bases; J trimming: 8 bases; junction bases outside the gene matches: 16. The CDR3 is 17 residues long. The CDR3 spells CASSTGTGEGVSIGYTF. CDR3 nucleotide sequence: TGTGCCAGTAGTACAGGGACAGGGGAAGGCGTGTCTATAGGCTACACCTTC.

The chain recombines TRBV7-2 with TRBJ1-6; D gene uncertain. The length of the CDR3 is 15 residues. Trimming shortened V by 3 bases and J by 6 bases, and 12 bases separated the two germline ends. Germline V gene data show CDR1 as SGHTA and CDR2 as FQGNSA. CDR3 sequence (DNA): TGTGCCAGCAGCTTCCTCGACACGCCTAATTCACCCCTCCACTTT. Translated, it gives CASSFLDTPNSPLHF. Variable domain in full (rest from reference TRBV7-2 and TRBJ1-6): GAGVSQSPSNKVTEKGKDVELRCDPISGHTALYWYRQSLGQGLEFLIYFQGNSAPDKSGLPSDRFSAERTGGSVSTLTIQRTQQEDSAVYLCASSFLDTPNSPLHFGNGTRLTVT.

The chain has TRBV18 and TRBJ1-1; maybe TRBD1 (5 bases). Looked up from germline, CDR1 is KGHSH and CDR2 is LQKENI. V was pared by 0 bases and J by 5 bases, with 10 bases between. CDR3 length equals 14 residues. The CDR3 DNA is TGTGCCAGCTCACCACCGGTCCAGGGTACTGAAGCTTTCTTT. Encoded protein: CASSPPVQGTEAFF.

The chain carries TRBV2 and TRBJ1-3; a weak D match, TRBD1 (6 bases). The germline V gene encodes CDR1 SNHLY and CDR2 FYNNEI. The CDR3 extends over 15 amino acids. V dropped 7 bases and J dropped 4 bases, with 17 bases sitting between them. CDR3 coding DNA: TGTGCCAGCAACTCGCAGGGGCTAGGAGGAAACACCATATATTTT. This translates into CASNSQGLGGNTIYF.

The sample holds one count of this clone. The chain carries TRBV6-5 and TRBJ2-1; 8 bases line up with TRBD1. CDR3 size: 15 residues. Per the germline V gene, CDR1 is MNHEY and CDR2 is SVGAGI. Trimming removed 2 bases from V and 10 bases from J; junction bases left unmatched: 10. CDR3 sequence (DNA): TGTGCCAGCAGTTACCCAGGGGGCGTATGGGGAGAGCAGTTCTTC. Translation: CASSYPGGVWGEQFF.